Listed below are T cell receptor beta chains from one sample, sequenced in a study of blood T cell repertoires in COVID-19. Assay used: immunoSEQ multiplex PCR; TCRdb lists only in-frame clones, some missing. The sample contains under 250,000 clones, about four fifths of which appear only once. Sequenced sample: peripheral blood. These TCRs come from a man in his forties or fifties with active or convalescent COVID-19. The CDR3 runs from the conserved cysteine through the conserved F or W. The D gene is left open where the match is weak. Size values are once, few and many counts, or a class for expanded clones, and some rows have none.

j_gene: TRBJ1-5; d_gene: TRBD1; v_gene: TRBV9; abundance: NA; CDR3aa: CASSSGQGGQPQHF; CDR3nt: TGTGCCAGCAGCTCGGGACAGGGAGGACAGCCCCAGCATTTT
j_gene: TRBJ2-7; d_gene: NA; v_gene: TRBV27; abundance: once; CDR3aa: CASVSRSYEQYF; CDR3nt: TGTGCCAGTGTCTCTAGGTCCTACGAGCAGTACTTC
j_gene: TRBJ2-3; d_gene: NA; v_gene: TRBV29-1; abundance: NA; CDR3aa: CSGEPSSTDTQYF; CDR3nt: TGCAGCGGGGAACCTAGCAGCACAGATACGCAGTATTTT
j_gene: TRBJ1-6; d_gene: TRBD1; v_gene: TRBV28; abundance: NA; CDR3aa: CASETRGNSPLHF; CDR3nt: TGTGCCAGCGAAACCAGGGGGAATTCACCCCTCCACTTT
j_gene: TRBJ2-2; d_gene: TRBD1; v_gene: TRBV7-9; abundance: few; CDR3aa: CASSYPGTVPGELFF; CDR3nt: TGTGCCAGCAGCTACCCCGGGACAGTGCCCGGGGAGCTGTTTTTT
j_gene: TRBJ1-1; d_gene: NA; v_gene: TRBV10-3; abundance: NA; CDR3aa: CAISEEGDTEAFF; CDR3nt: TGTGCCATCAGTGAGGAGGGGGACACTGAAGCTTTCTTT
j_gene: TRBJ1-5; d_gene: NA; v_gene: TRBV11-1; abundance: NA; CDR3aa: CASSLDGGSNQPQHF; CDR3nt: TGTGCCAGCAGCTTAGACGGGGGTAGCAATCAGCCCCAGCATTTT
j_gene: TRBJ2-7; d_gene: TRBD1; v_gene: TRBV11-2; abundance: few; CDR3aa: CASSQRRTGSDEQYF; CDR3nt: TGTGCCAGCAGCCAGCGACGGACAGGGTCTGACGAGCAGTACTTC
j_gene: TRBJ1-2; d_gene: NA; v_gene: TRBV12-3/TRBV12-4; abundance: once; CDR3aa: CASSPGLNYGYTF; CDR3nt: TGTGCCAGCAGTCCAGGGCTGAACTATGGCTACACCTTC
j_gene: TRBJ2-7; d_gene: TRBD2; v_gene: TRBV6-2/TRBV6-3; abundance: NA; CDR3aa: CASSRASGGIHEQYF; CDR3nt: TGTGCCAGCAGCCGAGCTAGCGGGGGAATCCACGAGCAGTACTTC
j_gene: TRBJ1-4; d_gene: NA; v_gene: TRBV5-1; abundance: NA; CDR3aa: CASSLPGQGGGEKLFF; CDR3nt: TGCGCCAGCAGCTTGCCCGGCCAAGGGGGTGGTGAAAAACTGTTTTTT
j_gene: TRBJ1-1; d_gene: TRBD1; v_gene: TRBV3-1/TRBV3-2; abundance: NA; CDR3aa: CASSQGTGETEAFF; CDR3nt: TGTGCCAGCAGCCAAGGGACAGGGGAAACTGAAGCTTTCTTT
j_gene: TRBJ1-4; d_gene: NA; v_gene: TRBV6-5; abundance: NA; CDR3aa: CASNKRTVNEKLFF; CDR3nt: TGTGCCAGCAATAAAAGGACAGTTAATGAAAAACTGTTTTTT
j_gene: TRBJ2-7; d_gene: TRBD2; v_gene: TRBV30; abundance: NA; CDR3aa: CAWSVVGGGHGEQYF; CDR3nt: TGTGCCTGGAGTGTAGTAGGCGGGGGGCACGGCGAGCAGTACTTC
j_gene: TRBJ2-3; d_gene: NA; v_gene: TRBV13; abundance: NA; CDR3aa: CASSLVLAEDTQYF; CDR3nt: TGTGCCAGCAGCTTAGTGCTAGCAGAGGATACGCAGTATTTT
j_gene: TRBJ1-3; d_gene: NA; v_gene: TRBV6-2/TRBV6-3; abundance: NA; CDR3aa: CASSYTSEDQRSGNTIYF; CDR3nt: TGTGCCAGCAGTTACACCTCGGAGGACCAGCGCTCTGGAAACACCATATATTTT
j_gene: TRBJ2-7; d_gene: NA; v_gene: TRBV6-5; abundance: NA; CDR3aa: CASSSSRGFTYEQYF; CDR3nt: TGTGCCAGCAGTTCCTCTCGGGGTTTTACCTACGAGCAGTACTTC
j_gene: TRBJ2-5; d_gene: NA; v_gene: TRBV5-4; abundance: NA; CDR3aa: CASSTRDSQETQYF; CDR3nt: TGTGCCAGCAGCACGCGGGACAGCCAAGAGACCCAGTACTTC